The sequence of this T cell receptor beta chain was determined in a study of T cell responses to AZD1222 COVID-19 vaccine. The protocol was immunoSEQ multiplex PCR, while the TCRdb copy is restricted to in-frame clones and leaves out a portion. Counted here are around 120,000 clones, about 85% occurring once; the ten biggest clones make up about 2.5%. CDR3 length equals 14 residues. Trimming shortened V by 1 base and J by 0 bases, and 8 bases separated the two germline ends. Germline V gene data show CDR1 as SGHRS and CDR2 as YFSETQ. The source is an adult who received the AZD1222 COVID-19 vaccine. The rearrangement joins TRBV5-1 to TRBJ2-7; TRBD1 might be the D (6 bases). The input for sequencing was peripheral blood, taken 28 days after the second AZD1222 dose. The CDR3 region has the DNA TGCGCCAGCAGCTTGACAGGGCCCTCCTACGAGCAGTACTTC. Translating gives CASSLTGPSYEQYF.